The rows below give T cell receptor beta chains drawn from one sample of a study of T-cell memory formation after mild COVID-19. Each CDR3 protein is one row after TCRdb ran MiXCR on the 5' RACE reads. The sample consists of 550,000 to 700,000 distinct CDR3 sequences, approximately 18% of them appearing once. The sequenced material came from PBMCs or a T cell subset sorted from them (not recorded which). These receptor sequences come from an adult woman who had mild COVID-19 (a few samples of this study predate the infection). Cell type and time point are not known. CDR3s include the opening cysteine and the closing phenylalanine or tryptophan. D genes are given only for firm matches. Rows give clone size only sometimes, using once, few, many, or a class for an expanded clone.

- | TRBJ1-4 | TRBV2 | 13 | - | TGTGCCAGCAGTCCGGGGTGGAGCGAAAAACTGTTTTTT | CASSPGWSEKLFF
- | TRBJ2-1 | TRBV29-1 | 11 | - | TGCAGCGTTGGGGACTACAATGAGCAGTTCTTC | CSVGDYNEQFF
few | TRBJ2-1 | TRBV20-1 | 14 | TRBD2 | TGCAGTGCCCAGCGGGAGGGCCCATACAATGAGCAGTTCTTC | CSAQREGPYNEQFF
many | TRBJ2-1 | TRBV12-3/TRBV12-4 | 14 | - | TGTGCCAGCAGTCTCCACCGAAGGGGCAATGAGCAGTTCTTC | CASSLHRRGNEQFF
- | TRBJ1-4 | TRBV9 | 18 | - | TGTGCCAGCAGCCCCGCCGGTGGGGGACATCCAGGAGGTGAAAAACTGTTTTTT | CASSPAGGGHPGGEKLFF
few | TRBJ2-3 | TRBV6-5 | 16 | TRBD2 | TGTGCCAGCAGTTACTCGACTAGCGGGCGGGTAGATACGCAGTATTTT | CASSYSTSGRVDTQYF
- | TRBJ2-5 | TRBV6-1 | 13 | TRBD2 | TGTGCCACCCTAGCGGGGGGGCCCAAGACCCAGTACTTC | CATLAGGPKTQYF
- | TRBJ2-1 | TRBV7-6 | 16 | TRBD2 | TGTGCCAGCAGCTTAGGTATAGCGGGGACCTACAATGAGCAGTTCTTC | CASSLGIAGTYNEQFF
- | TRBJ2-1 | TRBV10-3 | 12 | - | TGTGCCATCAGTGAGAGGAGGGATGAGCAGTTCTTC | CAISERRDEQFF
- | TRBJ2-2 | TRBV4-2 | 16 | - | TGTGCCAGCAGCCAAGACCCACATCCGAACACCGGGGAGCTGTTTTTT | CASSQDPHPNTGELFF
many | TRBJ2-7 | TRBV18 | 13 | TRBD1 | TGTGCCAGCTCACGAGGGACAGCTTACGAGCAGTACTTC | CASSRGTAYEQYF
- | TRBJ1-4 | TRBV5-4 | 16 | - | TGTGCCAGCAGCCCCGGGCGCGGGCGTACTAATGAAAAACTGTTTTTT | CASSPGRGRTNEKLFF
few | TRBJ2-2 | TRBV6-1 | 14 | - | TGTGCCGGGTCCAGGGAGGCGAACACCGGGGAGCTGTTTTTT | CAGSREANTGELFF
- | TRBJ2-5 | TRBV29-1 | 13 | - | TGCAGCGTTGTTTGGGGCAGCCAAGAGACCCAGTACTTC | CSVVWGSQETQYF
- | TRBJ2-1 | TRBV5-1 | 11 | - | TGCGCCAGCAAACAGGGTGACGAGCAGTTCTTC | CASKQGDEQFF
- | TRBJ2-3 | TRBV24-1 | 16 | TRBD1 | TGTGCCACCAGTGACCCTGACAGGGTTTTGGCAGATACGCAGTATTTT | CATSDPDRVLADTQYF
few | TRBJ2-1 | TRBV5-1 | 14 | - | TGCGCCAGCAGTTACCCAGACTACTTCAATGAGCAGTTCTTC | CASSYPDYFNEQFF
- | TRBJ2-3 | TRBV7-3 | 14 | - | TGTGCCAGCAGCTGGGGACGGCCTCCAGATACGCAGTATTTT | CASSWGRPPDTQYF
few | TRBJ2-1 | TRBV9 | 15 | - | TGTGCCAGCAGCGATGAAGGGGGGGCCAACGGTGAGCAGTTCTTC | CASSDEGGANGEQFF
- | TRBJ2-3 | TRBV2 | 16 | - | TGTGCCAGCAGTGCGCAGGGGGGGGGAGTTACAGATACGCAGTATTTT | CASSAQGGGVTDTQYF
- | TRBJ2-5 | TRBV7-9 | 15 | - | TGTGCCAGCAGCTTAGAGGCATGGGAGCGGAAGACCCAGTACTTC | CASSLEAWERKTQYF
few | TRBJ1-6 | TRBV3-1 | 15 | TRBD1 | TGTGCCAGCAGCTGGACAGGGGGTGAGGGTTCACCCCTCCACTTT | CASSWTGGEGSPLHF
few | TRBJ1-2 | TRBV2 | 15 | - | TGTGCCAGCAGTGAAGCCCCCTTGGGGCTTAATGGCTACACCTTC | CASSEAPLGLNGYTF
- | TRBJ1-4 | TRBV24-1 | 15 | - | TGTGCCACCAGTGATGGGACGGATTACCATGAAAAACTGTTTTTT | CATSDGTDYHEKLFF
- | TRBJ2-7 | TRBV5-5 | 16 | TRBD1 | TGTGCCAGCAGCAGCCGGTCCGGGACAGTATCCTACGAGCAGTACTTC | CASSSRSGTVSYEQYF
few | TRBJ2-1 | TRBV15 | 17 | TRBD2 | TGTGCCACCATATCCTTAGGGGCGGGAGGCTCCTACAATGAGCAGTTCTTC | CATISLGAGGSYNEQFF
- | TRBJ1-1 | TRBV5-1 | 14 | - | TGCGCCAGCAGCTTGCAGCCATCAAACACTGAAGCTTTCTTT | CASSLQPSNTEAFF
few | TRBJ1-2 | TRBV4-1 | 15 | - | TGCGCCAGCAGCCCCCGGGCAGGGGCGGGATATGGCTACACCTTC | CASSPRAGAGYGYTF
- | TRBJ2-7 | TRBV6-5 | 12 | - | TGTGCCAGCAGTCTCACAGGGTGGGAGCAGTACTTC | CASSLTGWEQYF
- | TRBJ2-1 | TRBV7-9 | 16 | - | TGTGCCAGCAGCTCTACGGTAACCAGATCCTACAATGAGCAGTTCTTC | CASSSTVTRSYNEQFF
few | TRBJ2-7 | TRBV5-4 | 16 | TRBD2 | TGTGCCAGCAGCTTGAAAAGACTAGCGGGCTCCTACGAGCAGTACTTC | CASSLKRLAGSYEQYF
- | TRBJ2-1 | TRBV30 | 14 | TRBD2 | TGTGCCTGGAGTGGGCTAGCGGATCTCGATGAGCAGTTCTTC | CAWSGLADLDEQFF
- | TRBJ2-1 | TRBV6-2/TRBV6-3 | 13 | - | TGTGCCAGCAGTTCCCGACTGGGGAAGGAGCAGTTCTTC | CASSSRLGKEQFF